One and the same sample provided the 25 T cell receptor beta chains below, sequenced in a study of T-cell memory formation after mild COVID-19. MiXCR, run by TCRdb on the 5' RACE reads, gives a single entry per CDR3 protein. The sample holds roughly 150,000 distinct CDR3 sequences, over 10% seen once. The sequenced sample was PBMCs or a T cell subset sorted from them (not recorded which). These TCRs come from a man aged 18 to 30 who had mild COVID-19 (a few samples of this study predate the infection). Cell type and time point are not known.

The chain combines TRBV20-1 with TRBJ1-2; no reliable D call. Germline V CDR1 and CDR2: DFQATT, SNEGSKA (reference sequence). The CDR3 has 12 residues. The V and J ends lost 6 bases and 4 bases respectively, with 12 bases between them. DNA for the CDR3: TGCAGTGCCCCAGGAAACAGCTATGGCTACACCTTC. This sequence encodes CSAPGNSYGYTF.

This clonotype was found a few times. The J gene is TRBJ1-3, the V gene TRBV4-3, with D hard to call. The CDR3 totals 17 residues. Germline V gene sequence: CDR1 LGHNA, CDR2 YSLEER. V lost 0 bases, J lost 4 bases, and 16 bases lay in between. The CDR3, as DNA: TGCGCCAGCAGCCAAGATCTGGCCCCTCCTAGAGGAAACACCATATATTTT. Translating it yields CASSQDLAPPRGNTIYF.

The J gene is TRBJ2-5, the V gene TRBV5-1; 7 nucleotides align to TRBD1. Germline V gene sequence: CDR1 SGHRS, CDR2 YFSETQ. CDR3 length: 14 amino acids. Unmatched junction bases numbered 9, after V lost 7 bases and J lost 3 bases. The CDR3 nucleotides read TGCGCCAGCTCGTCCGGGACAGTAGAAGAGACCCAGTACTTC. Translation: CASSSGTVEETQYF. Full variable domain (rest looked up from reference TRBV5-1 and TRBJ2-5): KAGVTQTPRYLIKTRGQQVTLSCSPISGHRSVSWYQQTPGQGLQFLFEYFSETQRNKGNFPGRFSGRQFSNSRSEMNVSTLELGDSALYLCASSSGTVEETQYFGPGTRLLVL.

This CDR3 is CASREQGGQPQHF. CDR3 in DNA: TGTGCCAGTCGAGAACAGGGAGGTCAGCCCCAGCATTTT. This chain links TRBV7-2 with TRBJ1-5, with D possibly matching TRBD1 (6 bases). Germline-derived CDR1 and CDR2 are SGHTA and FQGNSA. CDR3 length: 13 amino acids. V lost 9 bases to trimming and J lost 6 bases, with 15 bases between them.

The genes are TRBV11-2 and TRBJ1-1; D is possibly TRBD1 (5 bases). Germline V gene data show CDR1 as SGHAT and CDR2 as FQNNGV. Trimming shortened V by 4 bases and J by 7 bases, and 7 bases separated the two germline ends. The CDR3 loop spans 11 amino acids. This CDR3 reads CASSWRGEAFF. DNA of the CDR3: TGTGCCAGCAGCTGGAGGGGTGAAGCTTTCTTT. Together with reference TRBV11-2 and TRBJ1-1, the CDR3 gives the full variable domain: EAGVAQSPRYKIIEKRQSVAFWCNPISGHATLYWYQQILGQGPKLLIQFQNNGVVDDSQLPKDRFSAERLKGVDSTLKIQPAKLEDSAVYLCASSWRGEAFFGQGTRLTVV.

This clonotype was seen many times. The chain carries TRBV24-1 and TRBJ2-3; 9 bases fit TRBD2. The CDR3 extends over 17 amino acids. Germline loops: CDR1 KGHDR, CDR2 SFDVKD. V dropped 4 bases and J dropped 1; count of bases not matched to a gene: 8. CDR3 DNA sequence: TGTGCCACCAGTGACCCCGACTTAGCGGGGGGCACAGATACGCAGTATTTT. Encoded protein: CATSDPDLAGGTDTQYF.

This chain links TRBV7-2 with TRBJ1-2; maybe TRBD1 (5 bases). The CDR3 loop spans 14 amino acids. CDR1 SGHTA and CDR2 FQGNSA come from the germline V gene. V was pared by 5 bases and J by 0 bases, with 10 bases between. CDR3 in amino acids: CASSLDSTNYGYTF. The CDR3 DNA reads as TGTGCCAGCAGCCTAGACAGCACTAACTATGGCTACACCTTC.

V and J are TRBV6-5 and TRBJ1-3; no definite D call. Trimming pared 2 bases from V and 0 bases from J, leaving 8 bases between. From germline, CDR1 is MNHEY and CDR2 SVGAGI. The CDR3 extends over 15 amino acids. CDR3 coding DNA: TGTGCCAGCAGTTACGATGCATTCTCTGGAAACACCATATATTTT. It encodes CASSYDAFSGNTIYF.

This clonotype came up a few times. J is TRBJ1-2 and V is TRBV29-1; the D gene is possibly TRBD1 (5 bases). The V gene's germline CDR1 is SQVTM and CDR2 ANQGSEA. Trimming stripped 5 bases from V and 1 base from J, with 14 bases between. The CDR3 covers 14 residues. The CDR3 region has the DNA TGCAGCGTTAGTATCGGGGGAAATAACTATGGCTACACCTTC. Translated: CSVSIGGNNYGYTF.

This clonotype was picked up many times. V usage is TRBV7-2 and J usage is TRBJ2-5, with a possible D match to TRBD1 (5 bases). With 6 bases removed from V and 2 bases from J, the gap between germline ends came to 10 bases. Germline V gives CDR1 SGHTA, CDR2 FQGNSA. The CDR3 extends over 13 amino acids. The DNA for the CDR3 is TGTGCCAGCAGTTCCGACAGACAAGAGACCCAGTACTTC. Encoded protein: CASSSDRQETQYF.

This clonotype has just a few counts. The chain couples TRBV11-2 to TRBJ2-7, with TRBD1 matching 10 bases. Germline V gene data show CDR1 as SGHAT and CDR2 as FQNNGV. V trimming: 4 bases; J trimming: 8 bases; junction bases outside the gene matches: 8. The CDR3 has 14 residues. CDR3 loop: CASSSRDRGSKQYF. The DNA of the CDR3 is TGTGCCAGCAGCTCACGGGACAGGGGATCTAAGCAGTACTTC.

The chain couples TRBV11-2 to TRBJ1-5, with D maybe TRBD1 (5 bases). The CDR3 length is 14 residues. The germline V gene encodes CDR1 SGHAT and CDR2 FQNNGV. The V and J ends lost 2 bases and 4 bases respectively, with 9 bases between them. In DNA, the CDR3 is TGTGCCAGCAGCTTAAATGGGGCTAATCAGCCCCAGCATTTT. Residues: CASSLNGANQPQHF.

This clonotype was observed a handful of times. This chain connects TRBV15 to TRBJ2-3; 12 bases fit TRBD2. The junction had 7 bases not matched to a gene; V was cut back by 3 bases and J by 0 bases. The germline V gene encodes CDR1 LNHNV and CDR2 YYDKDF (reference sequence). The CDR3 is 18 amino acids. The CDR3 loop reads CATSSRTSGDPSTDTQYF. The CDR3 nucleotides are TGTGCCACCAGCAGCAGGACTAGCGGGGATCCTAGCACAGATACGCAGTATTTT. The entire variable domain, with the rest obtained from reference TRBV15 and TRBJ2-3, is as follows: DAMVIQNPRYQVTQFGKPVTLSCSQTLNHNVMYWYQQKSSQAPKLLFHYYDKDFNNEADTPDNFQSRRPNTSFCFLDIRSPGLGDTAMYLCATSSRTSGDPSTDTQYFGPGTRLTVL.

J is TRBJ2-7 and V is TRBV20-1, with TRBD2 matching over 9 bases. Germline trimming cut 5 bases from V and 0 bases from J; bases unmatched to any gene: 5. Looked up from germline, CDR1 is DFQATT and CDR2 is SNEGSKA (reference sequence). CDR3 length equals 14 residues. The DNA of the CDR3 is TGCAGTGCTGATACTAGCGGGCGCTCCTACGAGCAGTACTTC. It translates to CSADTSGRSYEQYF.

This clonotype occurred a few times. The rearrangement uses TRBV18 and TRBJ1-6; D ambiguous. CDR3 length: 14 residues. V was clipped by 5 bases and J by 6 bases, with 11 bases between them. Germline loops: CDR1 KGHSH, CDR2 LQKENI. Here the CDR3 DNA reads TGTGCCAGCTCAAACCTTGAGAGTAATTCACCCCTCCACTTT. Translation gives CASSNLESNSPLHF.

This clonotype was seen a few times. The chain is built from TRBV7-2 and TRBJ2-5; no clear D gene. Germline V gene lookup returns CDR1 SGHTA and CDR2 FQGNSA. V gave up 5 bases and J gave up 5 bases, with 15 bases separating them. CDR3 length: 14 residues. The CDR3 protein is CASSTDSLEETQYF. CDR3 DNA sequence: TGTGCCAGCAGCACCGACTCCTTAGAGGAGACCCAGTACTTC.

The chain carries TRBV5-1 and TRBJ2-2, with 7 bases lining up with TRBD2. Unmatched junction bases numbered 8, after V lost 4 bases and J lost 2 bases. Germline values: CDR1 SGHRS, CDR2 YFSETQ. CDR3 size: 16 residues. The CDR3 here is CASSPSGVINTGELFF. CDR3 bases: TGCGCCAGCAGCCCCAGCGGGGTGATAAACACCGGGGAGCTGTTTTTT.

This clonotype was found a few times. The CDR3 DNA is TGTGCCAGCAGCCAAGGGGTAGATGGCTACACCTTC. Translation gives CASSQGVDGYTF. The chain is built from TRBV3-1 and TRBJ1-2; D gene ambiguous. Germline CDR1 and CDR2: LGHDT and YNNKEL (reference sequence). The V end lost 1 base, the J end lost 6 bases, and 6 bases lay between the germline ends. The CDR3 consists of 12 residues. The whole variable domain, filled in from reference TRBV3-1 and TRBJ1-2, reads DTAVSQTPKYLVTQMGNDKSIKCEQNLGHDTMYWYKQDSKKFLKIMFSYNNKELIINETVPNRFSPKSPDKAHLNLHINSLELGDSAVYFCASSQGVDGYTFGSGTRLTVV.

V gene TRBV5-5 combines with J gene TRBJ1-2; the D is unclear. Trimming pared 0 bases from V and 7 bases from J, leaving 10 bases between. The CDR3 sequence is 13 residues long. Germline V gene lookup returns CDR1 SGHKS and CDR2 YYEKEE (reference sequence). CDR3 nucleotide sequence: TGTGCCAGCAGCTTGGGAACAGAAAGTGGCTACACCTTC. It encodes CASSLGTESGYTF.

This CDR3 reads CASSLSAAGSIYEQYF. CDR3 in DNA: TGTGCCAGCAGCCTAAGTGCAGCGGGGTCTATCTACGAGCAGTACTTC. The gene calls are TRBV4-2 and TRBJ2-7, with TRBD2 matching over 7 bases. CDR1 LGHNA and CDR2 YNFKEQ come from the germline V gene. The CDR3 consists of 16 residues. V trimming: 4 bases; J trimming: 3 bases; junction bases outside the gene matches: 12.

This clonotype was seen many times. The chain has TRBV12-3 or TRBV12-4 and TRBJ1-1; D is ambiguous. The ends were cut back, 2 bases at V and 6 bases at J, with 10 bases in the middle. The CDR3 runs to 13 residues. In nucleotides, the CDR3 is TGTGCCAGCAGTTTAATGTGGGTAGCTGAAGCTTTCTTT. Its protein is CASSLMWVAEAFF.

This clonotype has a handful of counts. The chain links TRBV29-1 to TRBJ2-1; 14 bases align to TRBD2. The CDR3 loop spans 14 amino acids. Per the germline V gene, CDR1 is SQVTM and CDR2 is ANQGSEA. Trimming at V came to 2 bases and at J to 8 bases, leaving 2 bases not matched to a gene. The CDR3 bases are TGCAGCGTTGAAAGACTAGCGGGGGGGGATGAGCAGTTCTTC. Translated, it gives CSVERLAGGDEQFF.

The chain is built from TRBV5-1 and TRBJ2-6; D tentatively reads TRBD1 or TRBD2 (5 bases each). Trimming removed 0 bases at V and 1 base at J, with 11 bases between. CDR1 and CDR2 from the germline V gene are SGHRS and YFSETQ. This CDR3 has 17 residues. CDR3 sequence (DNA): TGCGCCAGCAGCTTGGCCGGGACGGCATCTGGGGCCAACGTCCTGACTTTC. As protein: CASSLAGTASGANVLTF. Filled out from reference TRBV5-1 and TRBJ2-6, the complete variable domain reads KAGVTQTPRYLIKTRGQQVTLSCSPISGHRSVSWYQQTPGQGLQFLFEYFSETQRNKGNFPGRFSGRQFSNSRSEMNVSTLELGDSALYLCASSLAGTASGANVLTFGAGSRLTVL.

This clonotype was seen only a few times. This sequence joins TRBV7-2 and TRBJ2-1; D is unclear. The germline gives CDR1 SGHTA, CDR2 FQGNSA. Deletions cut 0 bases from V and 9 bases from J, with 12 bases between. This CDR3 spans 14 amino acids. The CDR3: CASSLAVGYGEQFF. For the CDR3, the DNA is TGTGCCAGCAGCTTAGCGGTGGGGTACGGTGAGCAGTTCTTC.

This rearrangement joins TRBV7-3 to TRBJ1-1, with TRBD1 matching over 7 bases. CDR3 size: 13 residues. The germline CDR1 and CDR2 sequences are SGHTA and FQGTGA. With 8 bases clipped from V and 1 base from J, the junction kept 4 bases outside the gene matches. The CDR3 protein is CASGWDRNTEAFF. The CDR3, as DNA: TGTGCCAGCGGATGGGACAGGAACACTGAAGCTTTCTTT.